Listed below are T cell receptor beta chains from one sample, sequenced in a study of shared clonotypes between healthy human individuals. Assay used: immunoSEQ multiplex PCR; TCRdb lists only in-frame clones, some missing. The top ten hold around 0.06% of the sample, which has about 600,000 clones, more than 95% seen once. The sequenced material came from naive CD4+ T cells sorted from blood. These receptors all stem from a young woman in good health. Both conserved end residues are part of each CDR3. The D gene is left open where the match is weak. A row's size may be missing; if present it is once, few, many or a size class.

size	D	V	J	CDR3	DNA
NA	NA	TRBV28	TRBJ2-2	CASSSSPPYGSWTGELFF	TGTGCCAGCAGTTCCTCCCCCCCCTACGGGAGCTGGACCGGGGAGCTGTTTTTT
NA	NA	TRBV19	TRBJ1-4	CASNPTAANEKLFF	TGTGCCAGTAACCCTACCGCGGCTAATGAAAAACTGTTTTTT
NA	TRBD2	TRBV28	TRBJ2-2	CASSGGVRDREWTGELFF	TGTGCCAGCAGCGGGGGGGTCCGGGACCGGGAGTGGACCGGGGAGCTGTTTTTT
NA	TRBD1	TRBV27	TRBJ1-2	CASSSTGTGGGYTF	TGTGCCAGCAGTTCAACCGGGACAGGGGGTGGCTACACCTTC
NA	TRBD1	TRBV5-6	TRBJ1-4	CASSRTGLPRLFF	TGTGCCAGCAGCCGGACAGGGCTCCCTCGACTGTTTTTT
NA	NA	TRBV19	TRBJ1-2	CASSRLTGPGRLYGYTF	TGTGCCAGTAGTCGCTTAACAGGGCCCGGCCGCCTCTATGGCTACACCTTC
NA	NA	TRBV11-1	TRBJ2-7	CASSLGYRSSSYEQYF	TGTGCCAGCAGCTTAGGCTACAGAAGTAGCTCCTACGAGCAGTACTTC
NA	NA	TRBV19	TRBJ2-1	CASSFLGPLEQFF	TGTGCCAGTAGCTTCCTGGGACCGCTTGAGCAGTTCTTC
NA	NA	TRBV15	TRBJ1-1	CATSREGITEAFF	TGTGCCACCAGCAGAGAGGGAATCACTGAAGCTTTCTTT
NA	TRBD1	TRBV5-1	TRBJ2-2	CASSLDRGRTGELFF	TGCGCCAGCAGCTTGGACAGGGGGCGAACCGGGGAGCTGTTTTTT
NA	TRBD1	TRBV5-6	TRBJ1-1	CASSSKPDRGAEAFF	TGTGCCAGCAGCTCGAAACCGGACAGGGGCGCTGAAGCTTTCTTT
NA	NA	TRBV7-6	TRBJ2-5	CASSLARRAMGTQYF	TGTGCCAGCAGCTTAGCTCGGCGGGCTATGGGGACCCAGTACTTC
NA	NA	TRBV5-6	TRBJ2-5	CASSPSPPGSQYF	TGTGCCAGCAGCCCTTCACCTCCGGGGAGCCAGTACTTC
NA	TRBD1	TRBV19	TRBJ1-5	CASRIGTVSNQPQHF	TGTGCCAGTAGGATAGGGACAGTTTCCAATCAGCCCCAGCATTTT
NA	NA	TRBV5-1	TRBJ2-1	CASSSLGGEQFF	TGCGCCAGCAGCTCCCTCGGTGGTGAGCAGTTCTTC
NA	TRBD2	TRBV28	TRBJ2-1	CASSSGGSYNEQFF	TGTGCCAGCAGTAGCGGCGGGAGCTACAATGAGCAGTTCTTC
NA	TRBD2	TRBV19	TRBJ2-7	CASTATGAFTSGAYEQYF	TGTGCCAGTACTGCGACAGGGGCTTTTACTAGCGGGGCCTACGAGCAGTACTTC
NA	TRBD2	TRBV25-1	TRBJ2-1	CASQAGGPAVRFF	TGTGCCAGTCAAGCGGGAGGGCCTGCGGTTCGGTTCTTC
NA	TRBD1	TRBV2	TRBJ1-2	CASSAAGGRNYGYTF	TGTGCCAGCAGCGCAGCAGGGGGGCGCAACTATGGCTACACCTTC
NA	NA	TRBV7-2	TRBJ1-6	CASSSPGTGSPLHF	TGTGCCAGCAGCTCCCCCGGGACTGGGTCACCCCTCCACTTT
NA	NA	TRBV28	TRBJ2-1	CASSFGGTAFDEQFF	TGTGCCAGCAGTTTCGGCGGGACTGCCTTCGATGAGCAGTTCTTC
NA	NA	TRBV5-1	TRBJ2-1	CASSGGSSYNEQFF	TGCGCCAGCAGCGGGGGGAGCTCCTACAATGAGCAGTTCTTC
once	TRBD1	TRBV5-6	TRBJ2-5	CASSLDRGQETQYF	TGTGCCAGCAGCTTGGACAGGGGTCAAGAGACCCAGTACTTC
NA	NA	TRBV7-2	TRBJ2-5	CASSSLEGVGETQYF	TGTGCCAGCAGCTCCCTTGAAGGAGTCGGGGAGACCCAGTACTTC
NA	NA	TRBV10-1	TRBJ2-2	CASSPGNTGELFF	TGCGCCAGCAGCCCGGGTAACACCGGGGAGCTGTTTTTT
NA	TRBD2	TRBV18	TRBJ2-5	CASSPRGAVETQYF	TGTGCCAGCTCACCGCGGGGGGCGGTCGAGACCCAGTACTTC
NA	NA	TRBV15	TRBJ2-1	CATSRVDSGYNEQFF	TGTGCCACCAGCAGAGTAGATAGCGGATACAATGAGCAGTTCTTC
few	NA	TRBV5-1	TRBJ1-5	CASSTDIHQPQHF	TGCGCCAGCAGCACAGACATCCACCAGCCCCAGCATTTT
NA	TRBD1	TRBV28	TRBJ2-7	CASSGDSRYEQYF	TGTGCCAGCAGTGGGGACAGCCGCTACGAGCAGTACTTC
NA	TRBD1	TRBV28	TRBJ1-2	CASTTGDYGYTF	TGTGCCAGTACGACAGGGGACTATGGCTACACCTTC
once	TRBD2	TRBV28	TRBJ2-1	CASNPGLAGYNEQFF	TGTGCCAGCAACCCTGGACTAGCAGGTTACAATGAGCAGTTCTTC
NA	TRBD1	TRBV9	TRBJ1-1	CASSPRQGVTEAFF	TGTGCCAGCAGCCCGAGACAGGGCGTCACTGAAGCTTTCTTT
NA	TRBD1	TRBV7-8	TRBJ1-1	CASSLWTGGSEAFF	TGTGCCAGCAGCTTGTGGACAGGGGGCTCTGAAGCTTTCTTT
NA	NA	TRBV7-9	TRBJ2-5	CASSSWVRETQYF	TGTGCCAGCAGCTCTTGGGTACGAGAGACCCAGTACTTC
NA	NA	TRBV9	TRBJ1-2	CASSVDNRGYTF	TGTGCCAGCAGCGTCGACAATCGGGGCTACACCTTC
NA	TRBD2	TRBV5-1	TRBJ2-1	CASSLPDSYTSGSDTQTYNEQFF	TGCGCCAGCAGCTTACCGGACAGTTACACTAGCGGGAGTGACACACAGACTTACAATGAGCAGTTCTTC